This entry lists 20 T cell receptor beta chains sequenced from one sample in a study of T cells after posttransplantation cyclophosphamide. Control samples came 1 year after myeloablative marrow transplants with methotrexate plus calcineurin inhibitor. Sequenced by immunoSEQ multiplex PCR; TCRdb stores in-frame clones only, minus some. This table has 12,000 or so clones, 70% to 90% appearing once. Sample: PBMCs, taken about 350 days after allogeneic stem cell transplant with calcineurin inhibitor and methotrexate. The receptors come from a young adult male patient who received an allogeneic stem cell transplant from an unrelated donor, was CMV-positive, and had acute GVHD only. Certain T cells may be donor cells from the graft.

V and J are TRBV29-1 and TRBJ1-1; tentative D call: TRBD1 (5 bases). With 7 bases removed from V and 5 bases from J, the gap between germline ends came to 17 bases. CDR3 length: 13 residues. Per germline, CDR1 SQVTM and CDR2 ANQGSEA. The DNA of the CDR3 is TGCAGCGCCCACGCCGCAGGGCGAACTGAAGCTTTCTTT. Residues: CSAHAAGRTEAFF.

This clone was recorded a few times. The rearrangement uses TRBV6-5 and TRBJ1-5; D may be TRBD1 (6 bases). Trimming left V 4 bases short and J 2 bases short, with 15 bases between. This CDR3 is built from 16 residues. The germline CDR1 and CDR2 sequences are MNHEY and SVGAGI. The CDR3, as DNA: TGTGCCAGCAGTTCCTTACAGGGTTTGGGCAATCAGCCCCAGCATTTT. Protein sequence: CASSSLQGLGNQPQHF.

The chain recombines TRBV16 with TRBJ1-5; the D is unclear. Trimming cost V 1 base and J 7 bases, with 11 bases left between them. This CDR3 is 14 amino acids long. The germline V gene encodes CDR1 KGHSY and CDR2 FQNENV. The chain's CDR3 is CASSQLGVQQPQHF. CDR3 in DNA: TGTGCCAGCAGCCAATTGGGCGTACAACAGCCCCAGCATTTT.

V gene TRBV5-1 combines with J gene TRBJ1-1, with D unclear. This CDR3 is 12 amino acids long. V lost 1 base, J lost 5 bases, and 6 bases lay in between. The V gene's germline CDR1 is SGHRS and CDR2 YFSETQ. As DNA, the CDR3 is TGCGCCAGCAGCTTGTCCCAAACTGAAGCTTTCTTT. It specifies CASSLSQTEAFF.

V and J are TRBV11-3 and TRBJ1-1; perhaps TRBD1 as D (6 bases). With 3 bases removed from V and 7 bases from J, the gap between germline ends came to 12 bases. Germline V gives CDR1 SGHNT, CDR2 YENEEA. The CDR3 extends over 13 amino acids. Written as DNA, the CDR3 is TGTGCCAGCAGCTTCTGGGACATGGTTGAAGCTTTCTTT. Residues: CASSFWDMVEAFF.

V gene TRBV6-5 combines with J gene TRBJ1-1, with 9 bases lining up with TRBD1. The CDR3 consists of 14 residues. CDR1 MNHEY and CDR2 SVGAGI come from the germline V gene. Trimming cost V 2 bases and J 3 bases; bases outside gene matches: 1. The CDR3 coding sequence is TGTGCCAGCAGTTACCGGACAGGGGACACTGAAGCTTTCTTT. Translation gives CASSYRTGDTEAFF.

The chain couples TRBV6-1 to TRBJ1-5, with D possibly matching TRBD1 (5 bases). The ends were cut back, 6 bases at V and 6 bases at J, with 12 bases in the middle. This CDR3 comprises 13 residues. The germline V gene has CDR1 MNHNS and CDR2 SASEGT. CDR3 in DNA: TGTGCCAGCAGCGAGAATCAGGGTCAGCCCCAGCATTTT. Its protein product is CASSENQGQPQHF.

V usage is TRBV27 and J usage is TRBJ1-6, with 9 bases identical to TRBD1. The junction had 6 bases not matched to a gene; V was cut back by 5 bases and J by 4 bases. Germline V gives CDR1 MNHEY, CDR2 SMNVEV (reference sequence). This CDR3 comprises 16 residues. The CDR3 protein is CASSLQGADYNSPLHF. In nucleotides, the CDR3 is TGTGCCAGCAGTCTACAGGGGGCTGATTATAATTCACCCCTCCACTTT.

This clone was seen just once. The gene calls are TRBV30 and TRBJ2-1, with 10 bases aligning to TRBD2. V gave up 3 bases and J gave up 5 bases; unmatched junction bases: 13. Germline V gene data show CDR1 as GTSNPN and CDR2 as SVGIG (reference sequence). This CDR3 is built from 17 residues. This CDR3 is CAWSDGIGLAGDNEQFF. CDR3 nucleotide sequence: TGTGCCTGGAGCGATGGAATTGGGCTAGCGGGGGACAATGAGCAGTTCTTC. Variable domain in full (rest from reference TRBV30 and TRBJ2-1): SQTIHQWPATLVQPVGSPLSLECTVEGTSNPNLYWYRQAAGRGLQLLFYSVGIGQISSEVPQNLSASRPQDRQFILSSKKLLLSDSGFYLCAWSDGIGLAGDNEQFFGPGTRLTVL.

Only a few counts were recorded for this clone. V gene TRBV2 combines with J gene TRBJ1-1, with D perhaps matching TRBD1 (6 bases). Germline V CDR1 and CDR2: SNHLY, FYNNEI. V lost 7 bases and J lost 4, with 19 bases in between. The CDR3 sequence is 15 residues long. In nucleotides, the CDR3 is TGTGCCAGCATCACAGGTTACAGGGTGTCCACTGAAGCTTTCTTT. Amino acid sequence: CASITGYRVSTEAFF.

This clone was counted only a few times. This chain connects TRBV12-5 to TRBJ2-7, with 8 bases matching TRBD2. The CDR3 loop spans 13 amino acids. Germline trimming cut 5 bases from V and 4 bases from J; bases unmatched to any gene: 4. CDR1 is LGHNT and CDR2 is FRNRAP in the germline V gene. The CDR3 spells CASGRSGTYEQYF. The DNA of the CDR3 is TGTGCTAGTGGTCGTAGCGGGACTTACGAGCAGTACTTC.

This chain joins TRBV6-1 and TRBJ1-6; D perhaps matches TRBD1 (5 bases). Germline V gene data show CDR1 as MNHNS and CDR2 as SASEGT. Trimming left V 4 bases short and J 6 bases short, with 10 bases between. The CDR3 covers 14 residues. The CDR3 bases are TGTGCCAGCAGTGTGGGGCCTTTTAATTCACCCCTCCACTTT. This gives the protein CASSVGPFNSPLHF.

This clone occurred a few times. Here the CDR3 reads CASGSEYGELFF. The DNA for the CDR3 is TGTGCTAGTGGTTCCGAGTACGGGGAGCTGTTTTTT. V gene TRBV12-5 combines with J gene TRBJ2-2; D is uncertain. This CDR3 has 12 residues. Trimming took 4 bases from V and 7 from J, leaving 7 bases between them. Looked up from germline, CDR1 is LGHNT and CDR2 is FRNRAP.

This clone appeared once. DNA of the CDR3: TGTGCCAGCAGCTCGTTTTCGACAGGGAAGGGCACCGGGGAGCTGTTTTTT. Its protein product is CASSSFSTGKGTGELFF. The J gene is TRBJ2-2, the V gene TRBV7-3; 7 bases agree with TRBD1. The CDR3 is made up of 17 amino acids. J gave up 4 bases and V 4 bases, and 12 bases lay outside the gene matches. Germline CDR1 reads SGHTA; CDR2 reads FQGTGA.

The V gene is TRBV15, the J gene TRBJ1-1; 9 bases fit TRBD1. The germline CDR1 and CDR2 sequences are LNHNV and YYDKDF (reference sequence). This CDR3 comprises 13 residues. Trimming at V came to 5 bases and at J to 11 bases, leaving 9 bases not matched to a gene. The CDR3 reads CATSSGTGFSAFF. DNA of the CDR3: TGTGCCACCAGCTCCGGGACAGGGTTTAGTGCTTTCTTT. Combining the CDR3 with reference TRBV15 and TRBJ1-1 gives the whole variable domain DAMVIQNPRYQVTQFGKPVTLSCSQTLNHNVMYWYQQKSSQAPKLLFHYYDKDFNNEADTPDNFQSRRPNTSFCFLDIRSPGLGDTAMYLCATSSGTGFSAFFGQGTRLTVV.

V and J are TRBV29-1 and TRBJ1-2, with D tentatively TRBD1 (6 bases). The CDR3 has 13 residues. Trimming shortened V by 6 bases and J by 8 bases, and 19 bases separated the two germline ends. CDR1 and CDR2 from the germline V gene are SQVTM and ANQGSEA. CDR3 loop: CSVTREGVGGYTF. Written as DNA, the CDR3 is TGCAGCGTGACCAGGGAGGGGGTCGGGGGCTACACCTTC.

In DNA form, the CDR3 reads TGCGCCAGCAGCTTGAAGGCTAGCGATTACCAAGAGACCCAGTACTTC. Residues: CASSLKASDYQETQYF. The chain joins TRBV5-1 to TRBJ2-5, with D perhaps TRBD2 (6 bases). This CDR3 region has 16 residues. Deletions cut 1 base from V and 0 bases from J, with 13 bases between. Per the germline V gene, CDR1 is SGHRS and CDR2 is YFSETQ. Full variable domain (rest looked up from reference TRBV5-1 and TRBJ2-5): KAGVTQTPRYLIKTRGQQVTLSCSPISGHRSVSWYQQTPGQGLQFLFEYFSETQRNKGNFPGRFSGRQFSNSRSEMNVSTLELGDSALYLCASSLKASDYQETQYFGPGTRLLVL.

V gene TRBV4-1 combines with J gene TRBJ2-1; 15 positions match TRBD2. V lost 1 base to trimming and J lost 0 bases; unmatched junction nucleotides: 7. From germline, CDR1 is MGHRA and CDR2 YSYEKL. This CDR3 has 20 residues. The CDR3 DNA sequence: TGCGCCAGCAGCCAAGCCCCGGGACTAGCGGGAGGACCCTCCTACAATGAGCAGTTCTTC. Translation gives CASSQAPGLAGGPSYNEQFF.

This chain connects TRBV9 to TRBJ2-7; 8 positions match TRBD1. V lost 0 bases and J lost 6; bases outside the gene matches: 5. This CDR3 contains 14 residues. Looked up from germline, CDR1 is SGDLS and CDR2 is YYNGEE. This CDR3 is CASSVGTGKSEQYF. Written as DNA, the CDR3 is TGTGCCAGCAGCGTAGGGACAGGGAAATCCGAGCAGTACTTC.

This chain connects TRBV18 to TRBJ2-1; D is possibly TRBD1 (6 bases). The CDR3 loop spans 16 amino acids. V was shortened by 3 bases and J by 2 bases, with 14 bases between the two germline ends. Germline V CDR1 and CDR2: KGHSH, LQKENI. CDR3 sequence (DNA): TGTGCCAGCTCACCCCCCGAGGGGGACCCCTACAATGAGCAGTTCTTC. It translates to CASSPPEGDPYNEQFF. Looking up the rest from reference TRBV18 and TRBJ2-1 gives the full variable domain: NAGVMQNPRHLVRRRGQEARLRCSPMKGHSHVYWYRQLPEEGLKFMVYLQKENIIDESGMPKERFSAEFPKEGPSILRIQQVVRGDSAAYFCASSPPEGDPYNEQFFGPGTRLTVL.